This is a list of T cell receptor beta chains from one sample in a study of identical twins. TCRdb fed the 5' RACE reads into MiXCR, producing one record per CDR3 protein. The table has 250,000 to 300,000 distinct CDR3 sequences, about 8.3% seen once. These data also featured in a second study, about yellow fever vaccine responses in identical twins.

Specimen: CD8+ T cells sorted from blood. The receptors were sampled from a woman between 18 and 29 years old in good health. Each CDR3 is given with its conserved first and last residue. The D gene is left open where the match is weak. Clone sizes are given selectively: once, few, many, or a class where the clone is expanded.

j_call d_call cdr3_length clone_size v_call cdr3_aa cdr3_nt
TRBJ2-7 NA 13 few TRBV7-9 CASSPELTYEQYF TGTGCCAGCAGCCCGGAACTGACCTACGAGCAGTACTTC
TRBJ2-1 NA 14 many TRBV4-1 CASSQDNRANEQFF TGCGCCAGCAGCCAAGATAATCGCGCGAATGAGCAGTTCTTC
TRBJ2-5 NA 15 few TRBV2 CASSESWGPKETQYF TGTGCCAGCAGTGAATCCTGGGGCCCGAAAGAGACCCAGTACTTC
TRBJ2-2 TRBD2 17 NA TRBV5-5 CASTGLAGASNTGELFF TGTGCCAGCACCGGACTAGCGGGGGCCTCGAACACCGGGGAGCTGTTTTTT
TRBJ2-7 TRBD2 15 many TRBV27 CASSLTSGRVYEQYF TGTGCCAGCAGTTTGACGAGCGGGAGAGTCTACGAGCAGTACTTC
TRBJ2-7 TRBD1 15 many TRBV5-5 CASSLNDRGPYEQYF TGTGCCAGCAGCCTAAATGACAGGGGCCCCTACGAGCAGTACTTC
TRBJ2-2 NA 15 few TRBV24-1 CATESTGTNTGELFF TGTGCCACCGAATCGACAGGAACGAACACCGGGGAGCTGTTTTTT
TRBJ2-2 NA 13 many TRBV3-1 CASSHLFFGELFF TGTGCCAGCAGCCATCTGTTCTTCGGGGAGCTGTTTTTT
TRBJ2-1 TRBD2 17 NA TRBV7-2 CASSSGTSGRKRNEQFF TGTGCCAGCAGCTCCGGGACTAGCGGGAGAAAAAGGAATGAGCAGTTCTTC
TRBJ2-2 TRBD1 17 NA TRBV6-2/TRBV6-3 CASNETPGTGSHGELFF TGTGCCAGCAACGAAACTCCCGGGACAGGGAGTCATGGGGAGCTGTTTTTT
TRBJ2-1 TRBD2 17 NA TRBV7-2 CASSLARRLADYNEQFF TGTGCCAGCAGCTTAGCGCGACGGCTAGCGGATTACAATGAGCAGTTCTTC
TRBJ2-7 NA 15 few TRBV5-6 CASSLQIYRVDEQYF TGTGCCAGCAGCTTACAGATTTACAGGGTGGACGAGCAGTACTTC
TRBJ2-1 TRBD2 18 NA TRBV3-1 CASSQENKLAATYNEQFF TGTGCCAGCAGCCAAGAAAATAAACTAGCGGCCACCTACAATGAGCAGTTCTTC
TRBJ2-2 NA 15 many TRBV5-1 CASSLEPMNTGELFF TGCGCCAGCAGCTTGGAACCGATGAACACCGGGGAGCTGTTTTTT
TRBJ2-7 NA 17 few TRBV5-1 CASSKDRAGTASYEQYF TGCGCCAGCAGCAAAGACAGGGCCGGGACTGCTTCCTACGAGCAGTACTTC
TRBJ2-1 NA 14 NA TRBV11-2 CASSLVGSVNEQFF TGTGCCAGCAGCTTAGTCGGGAGCGTGAATGAGCAGTTCTTC
TRBJ2-7 TRBD1 13 many TRBV9 CASSVGGGSEQYF TGTGCCAGCAGCGTAGGAGGGGGCAGCGAGCAGTACTTC
TRBJ2-7 TRBD1 16 NA TRBV4-1 CASSQEARTGPYEQYF TGCGCCAGCAGCCAAGAGGCGAGGACAGGCCCCTACGAGCAGTACTTC
TRBJ2-7 TRBD2 16 NA TRBV27 CASSLSRTSSNYEQYF TGTGCCAGCAGTCTAAGCCGGACTAGCTCCAACTACGAGCAGTACTTC
TRBJ2-1 NA 15 many TRBV29-1 CSHLGKSTLDNEQFF TGCAGCCACTTGGGAAAGAGCACGCTAGACAATGAGCAGTTCTTC
TRBJ2-2 NA 12 NA TRBV20-1 CSARELSGELFF TGCAGTGCTAGAGAACTTTCTGGGGAGCTGTTTTTT
TRBJ1-1 NA 13 few TRBV7-9 CASRPAGHTEAFF TGTGCCAGTCGACCCGCGGGCCACACTGAAGCTTTCTTT